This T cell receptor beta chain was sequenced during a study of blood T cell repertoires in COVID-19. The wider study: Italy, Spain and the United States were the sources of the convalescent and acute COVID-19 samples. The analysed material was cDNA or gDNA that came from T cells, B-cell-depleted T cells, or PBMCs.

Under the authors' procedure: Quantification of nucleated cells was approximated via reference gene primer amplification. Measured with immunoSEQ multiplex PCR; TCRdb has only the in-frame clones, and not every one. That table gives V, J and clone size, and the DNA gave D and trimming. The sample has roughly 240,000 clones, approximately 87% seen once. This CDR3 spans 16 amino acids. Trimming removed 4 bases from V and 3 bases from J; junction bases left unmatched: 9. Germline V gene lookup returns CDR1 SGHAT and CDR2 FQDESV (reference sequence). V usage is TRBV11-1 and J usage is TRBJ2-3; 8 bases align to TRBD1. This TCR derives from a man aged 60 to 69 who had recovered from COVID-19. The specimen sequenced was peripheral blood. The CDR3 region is CASSSRQGSGTDTQYF. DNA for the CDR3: TGTGCCAGCAGCTCCCGACAGGGGAGCGGGACAGATACGCAGTATTTT.